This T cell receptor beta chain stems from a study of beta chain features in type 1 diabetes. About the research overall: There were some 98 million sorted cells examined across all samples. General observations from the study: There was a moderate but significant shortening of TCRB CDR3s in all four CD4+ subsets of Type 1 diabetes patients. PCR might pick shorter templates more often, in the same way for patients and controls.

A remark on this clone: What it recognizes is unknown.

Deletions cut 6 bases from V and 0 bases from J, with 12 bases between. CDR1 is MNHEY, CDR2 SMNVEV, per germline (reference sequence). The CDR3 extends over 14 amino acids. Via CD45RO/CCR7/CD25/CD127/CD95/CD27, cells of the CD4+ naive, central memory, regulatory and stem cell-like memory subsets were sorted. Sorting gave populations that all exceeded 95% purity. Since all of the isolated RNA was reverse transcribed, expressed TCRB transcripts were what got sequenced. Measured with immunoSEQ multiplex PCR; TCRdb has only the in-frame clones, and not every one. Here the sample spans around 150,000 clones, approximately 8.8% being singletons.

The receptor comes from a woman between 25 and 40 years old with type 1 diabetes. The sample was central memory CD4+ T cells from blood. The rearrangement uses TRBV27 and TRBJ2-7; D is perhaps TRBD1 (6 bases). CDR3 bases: TGTGCCAGCAGCAGGGGCGGTCACTCCTACGAGCAGTACTTC. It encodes CASSRGGHSYEQYF.